A selection of T cell receptor beta chains follows, all from one sample in a study of T cells in tuberculosis. Generated by immunoSEQ multiplex PCR, the TCRdb table keeps only in-frame clones and is missing some. Of roughly 92,000 clones listed, approximately 90% are singletons. Specimen: CD1b-GMM tetramer-negative cells sorted from PBMCs. Every receptor here comes from an adult woman with latent tuberculosis. CDR3s include the opening cysteine and the closing phenylalanine or tryptophan. D genes are given only for firm matches. Clone size is given for some rows only: seen once, a few or many times, or a class if the clone is expanded.

v_gene: TRBV13
abundance: -
d_gene: TRBD1
j_gene: TRBJ2-7
CDR3nt: TGTGCCAGCAGCCCCGGGACAGGGGATTACGAGCAGTACTTC
CDR3aa: CASSPGTGDYEQYF

v_gene: TRBV4-2
abundance: -
d_gene: TRBD2
j_gene: TRBJ2-5
CDR3nt: TGTGCCAGCAGCCAAGATCGGACTAGCGGGGGTGCCGCTCAAGAGACCCAGTACTTC
CDR3aa: CASSQDRTSGGAAQETQYF

v_gene: TRBV18
abundance: -
d_gene: TRBD1
j_gene: TRBJ1-2
CDR3nt: TGTGCCAGCTCACCGGGGACAGGTGGAGGCGGCTACACCTTC
CDR3aa: CASSPGTGGGGYTF

v_gene: TRBV9
abundance: -
d_gene: -
j_gene: TRBJ1-3
CDR3nt: TGTGCCAGCAGCGTGGAGACGGTTGGCACCATATATTTT
CDR3aa: CASSVETVGTIYF

v_gene: TRBV6-5
abundance: -
d_gene: -
j_gene: TRBJ1-5
CDR3nt: TGTGCCAGCAGTTACGGCAGGGGAGTTGGTCAGCCCCAGCATTTT
CDR3aa: CASSYGRGVGQPQHF

v_gene: TRBV7-6
abundance: once
d_gene: TRBD1
j_gene: TRBJ2-1
CDR3nt: TGTGCCAGCAGCCGCCGACAGGGGATGAGCAATGAGCAGTTCTTC
CDR3aa: CASSRRQGMSNEQFF

v_gene: TRBV5-6
abundance: -
d_gene: -
j_gene: TRBJ2-2
CDR3nt: TGTGCCAGCAGCATGACCCGGGGCGGGGAGCTGTTTTTT
CDR3aa: CASSMTRGGELFF

v_gene: TRBV19
abundance: -
d_gene: -
j_gene: TRBJ1-1
CDR3nt: TGTGCCAGTAGTATAGGGGGCGGTTGGACTGAAGCTTTCTTT
CDR3aa: CASSIGGGWTEAFF

v_gene: TRBV7-3
abundance: -
d_gene: TRBD2
j_gene: TRBJ2-1
CDR3nt: TGTGCCAGCAGCTTAACCGGGGGGGCCTTCAATGAGCAGTTCTTC
CDR3aa: CASSLTGGAFNEQFF

v_gene: TRBV7-9
abundance: -
d_gene: -
j_gene: TRBJ2-7
CDR3nt: TGTGCCAGCAGCCCCCCGGGGTTCCACGAGCAGTACTTC
CDR3aa: CASSPPGFHEQYF

v_gene: TRBV7-2
abundance: -
d_gene: -
j_gene: TRBJ2-6
CDR3nt: TGTGCCAGCAGCTTCCCTCGACAGGCCACCTCTGGAGCCAACGTCCTGACTTTC
CDR3aa: CASSFPRQATSGANVLTF

v_gene: TRBV19
abundance: few
d_gene: TRBD1
j_gene: TRBJ2-3
CDR3nt: TGTGCCAGTAGTAAGGACAGGGGCACAGATACGCAGTATTTT
CDR3aa: CASSKDRGTDTQYF

v_gene: TRBV4-1
abundance: -
d_gene: TRBD1
j_gene: TRBJ1-2
CDR3nt: TGCGCCAGCAGCCGATTCCGGGACAGGGGAAACTATGGCTACACCTTC
CDR3aa: CASSRFRDRGNYGYTF

v_gene: TRBV28
abundance: once
d_gene: -
j_gene: TRBJ2-3
CDR3nt: TGTGCCAGCAGTTTACGTGTTTCAGATACGCAGTATTTT
CDR3aa: CASSLRVSDTQYF

v_gene: TRBV18
abundance: -
d_gene: TRBD2
j_gene: TRBJ2-3
CDR3nt: TGTGCCAGCTCACCCAAAATGACTAGCGGGGACACAGATACGCAGTATTTT
CDR3aa: CASSPKMTSGDTDTQYF

v_gene: TRBV7-6
abundance: -
d_gene: TRBD1
j_gene: TRBJ1-2
CDR3nt: TGTGCCAGCAGCCTCACAGGGGACGCGGACTATGGCTACACCTTC
CDR3aa: CASSLTGDADYGYTF

v_gene: TRBV7-9
abundance: -
d_gene: -
j_gene: TRBJ2-6
CDR3nt: TGTGCCAGCAGCTTATACGGTAGCTCTGGGGCCAACGTCCTGACTTTC
CDR3aa: CASSLYGSSGANVLTF

v_gene: TRBV6-5
abundance: -
d_gene: -
j_gene: TRBJ2-6
CDR3nt: TGTGCCAGCACCCACAAGTCTGGGGCCAACGTCCTGACTTTC
CDR3aa: CASTHKSGANVLTF

v_gene: TRBV13
abundance: -
d_gene: -
j_gene: TRBJ2-5
CDR3nt: TGTGCCAGCAGCCTCCCCTTAGGGGGGGGAGGAGAGACCCAGTACTTC
CDR3aa: CASSLPLGGGGETQYF

v_gene: TRBV11-1
abundance: -
d_gene: TRBD1
j_gene: TRBJ2-7
CDR3nt: TGTGCCAGCAGCGACAAATGGACAGGGGACGAGCAGTACTTC
CDR3aa: CASSDKWTGDEQYF

v_gene: TRBV7-2
abundance: -
d_gene: -
j_gene: TRBJ2-2
CDR3nt: TGTGCCAGCAGCTTAGTGTCCCTCGCCGGGGAGCTGTTTTTT
CDR3aa: CASSLVSLAGELFF

v_gene: TRBV19
abundance: -
d_gene: -
j_gene: TRBJ2-3
CDR3nt: TGTGCCAGTACCGTGGGGCTTGGCGGCACAGATACGCAGTATTTT
CDR3aa: CASTVGLGGTDTQYF

v_gene: TRBV28
abundance: -
d_gene: TRBD2
j_gene: TRBJ2-1
CDR3nt: TGTGCCAGCAGTTTATCAGCGGGGGGTCGGCTGGGCTTCTTC
CDR3aa: CASSLSAGGRLGFF

v_gene: TRBV7-9
abundance: -
d_gene: -
j_gene: TRBJ2-1
CDR3nt: TGTGCCAGCAGCTCGGACTCCTTCTACAATGAGCAGTTCTTC
CDR3aa: CASSSDSFYNEQFF

v_gene: TRBV6-1
abundance: -
d_gene: -
j_gene: TRBJ2-3
CDR3nt: TGTGCCAGCAGTGTCATCCCGAGAAGCACAGATACGCAGTATTTT
CDR3aa: CASSVIPRSTDTQYF

v_gene: TRBV13
abundance: -
d_gene: TRBD2
j_gene: TRBJ2-5
CDR3nt: TGTGCCAGCAGCTTGGGGACTAGCGGGAGGATATCGTGGACCCAGTACTTC
CDR3aa: CASSLGTSGRISWTQYF

v_gene: TRBV6-1
abundance: -
d_gene: TRBD1
j_gene: TRBJ1-1
CDR3nt: TGTGCCAGCACCCCAAGAGGGGGCATGAACACTGAAGCTTTCTTT
CDR3aa: CASTPRGGMNTEAFF

v_gene: TRBV6-5
abundance: -
d_gene: TRBD1
j_gene: TRBJ2-7
CDR3nt: TGTGCCAGCAGCCGCCGGGACAGGGCGTCCTACGAGCAGTACTTC
CDR3aa: CASSRRDRASYEQYF

v_gene: TRBV5-4
abundance: -
d_gene: -
j_gene: TRBJ2-7
CDR3nt: TGTGCCAGCAGCGCAACAGAGTACGAGCAGTACTTC
CDR3aa: CASSATEYEQYF

v_gene: TRBV6-5
abundance: -
d_gene: TRBD1
j_gene: TRBJ2-7
CDR3nt: TGTGCCAGCAGTGTCCCCGGGACAGGAGGCGGGGAGCAGTACTTC
CDR3aa: CASSVPGTGGGEQYF

v_gene: TRBV6-4
abundance: -
d_gene: TRBD2
j_gene: TRBJ2-1
CDR3nt: TGTGCCAGCAGTGAAACGACACCCGGGCTAGCGGGGGGGCGGAATGAGCAGTTCTTC
CDR3aa: CASSETTPGLAGGRNEQFF

v_gene: TRBV28
abundance: -
d_gene: -
j_gene: TRBJ1-5
CDR3nt: TGTGCCAGCAGTTCCCGGAACAGGGCCAATCAGCCCCAGCATTTT
CDR3aa: CASSSRNRANQPQHF

v_gene: TRBV6-1
abundance: once
d_gene: TRBD1
j_gene: TRBJ1-2
CDR3nt: TGTGCCAGCAGTGAAGCCTGGACAGGGGGCGGGGGCTACACCTTC
CDR3aa: CASSEAWTGGGGYTF

v_gene: TRBV29-1
abundance: -
d_gene: -
j_gene: TRBJ1-1
CDR3nt: TGCAGCGTTTTAGAAACCGGGACACCTAACACTGAAGCTTTCTTT
CDR3aa: CSVLETGTPNTEAFF

v_gene: TRBV7-6
abundance: -
d_gene: -
j_gene: TRBJ2-5
CDR3nt: TGTGCCAGCAGCCTTGTGGGGGGTCCGGTTTCAGAGACCCAGTACTTC
CDR3aa: CASSLVGGPVSETQYF

v_gene: TRBV19
abundance: few
d_gene: TRBD2
j_gene: TRBJ2-1
CDR3nt: TGTGCCAGTCAGGGACTAGCGGGGGGGATGGGCTACAATGAGCAGTTCTTC
CDR3aa: CASQGLAGGMGYNEQFF

v_gene: TRBV5-5
abundance: -
d_gene: -
j_gene: TRBJ1-5
CDR3nt: TGTGCCAGCAGCTTGGCGGTTTGGCAGCCCCAGCATTTT
CDR3aa: CASSLAVWQPQHF

v_gene: TRBV28
abundance: once
d_gene: -
j_gene: TRBJ1-2
CDR3nt: TGTGCCAGCATCACGGTGGGAGGGCCCCTTCCTTATGGCTACACCTTC
CDR3aa: CASITVGGPLPYGYTF

v_gene: TRBV21-1
abundance: -
d_gene: -
j_gene: TRBJ1-2
CDR3nt: TGTGCCAGCAGCGAGCCCCAGGGGTACTATGGCTACACCTTC
CDR3aa: CASSEPQGYYGYTF

v_gene: TRBV9
abundance: -
d_gene: TRBD2
j_gene: TRBJ2-3
CDR3nt: TGTGCCAGCAGCGTAGGACTAGCGGCTAGCACAGATACGCAGTATTTT
CDR3aa: CASSVGLAASTDTQYF

v_gene: TRBV6-1
abundance: -
d_gene: -
j_gene: TRBJ2-7
CDR3nt: TGTGCCAGCAGTGAGACGTTCGACAGCTACGAGCAGTACTTC
CDR3aa: CASSETFDSYEQYF

v_gene: TRBV7-9
abundance: -
d_gene: TRBD2
j_gene: TRBJ2-5
CDR3nt: TGTGCGGTAGGTAGCGGGAGCCAAGAGACCCAGTACTTC
CDR3aa: CAVGSGSQETQYF

v_gene: TRBV7-9
abundance: -
d_gene: TRBD2
j_gene: TRBJ2-7
CDR3nt: TGTGCCAGCAGCCCGCTAGCGGGGGGCGGGTACGAGCAGTACTTC
CDR3aa: CASSPLAGGGYEQYF

v_gene: TRBV27
abundance: -
d_gene: -
j_gene: TRBJ2-3
CDR3nt: TGTGCCAGCAGTTTATTTCTAGAGGATACGCAGTATTTT
CDR3aa: CASSLFLEDTQYF

v_gene: TRBV27
abundance: -
d_gene: TRBD1
j_gene: TRBJ1-2
CDR3nt: TGTGCCAGCAGCTCCCCAGCGGGGACAGGGGACTATGGCTACACCTTC
CDR3aa: CASSSPAGTGDYGYTF

v_gene: TRBV5-1
abundance: -
d_gene: -
j_gene: TRBJ1-2
CDR3nt: TGCGCCAGCAGCCCGGTCTGGGGGGGCGCGGACTATGGCTACACCTTC
CDR3aa: CASSPVWGGADYGYTF

v_gene: TRBV5-8
abundance: -
d_gene: -
j_gene: TRBJ2-7
CDR3nt: TGTGCCAGCAGCCTCGACTTGAGCTCCTACGAGCAGTACTTC
CDR3aa: CASSLDLSSYEQYF

v_gene: TRBV7-9
abundance: -
d_gene: -
j_gene: TRBJ2-1
CDR3nt: TGTGCCAGCAGCTTGGCAGGGTTGAATGAGCAGTTCTTC
CDR3aa: CASSLAGLNEQFF

v_gene: TRBV5-8
abundance: few
d_gene: TRBD1
j_gene: TRBJ1-5
CDR3nt: TGTGCCAGCAGCTTTGACAGGGGGGTATCTCATAGCAATCAGCCCCAGCATTTT
CDR3aa: CASSFDRGVSHSNQPQHF

v_gene: TRBV28
abundance: -
d_gene: -
j_gene: TRBJ1-2
CDR3nt: TGTGCCAGCAGTTTGGGGGCGGCTTTCTATGGCTACACCTTC
CDR3aa: CASSLGAAFYGYTF

v_gene: TRBV2
abundance: -
d_gene: TRBD2
j_gene: TRBJ2-2
CDR3nt: TGTGCCAGCAGCGATGCTAGCGGGGGGGCCCGGGTGAACACCGGGGAGCTGTTTTTT
CDR3aa: CASSDASGGARVNTGELFF

v_gene: TRBV7-6
abundance: -
d_gene: TRBD1
j_gene: TRBJ2-5
CDR3nt: TGTGCCAGCAGCTCAACAGGGGTGTACCAAGAGACCCAGTACTTC
CDR3aa: CASSSTGVYQETQYF

v_gene: TRBV9
abundance: -
d_gene: TRBD2
j_gene: TRBJ2-1
CDR3nt: TGTGCCAGCAGCGTAGATGGCGGGGGAGGCAATGAGCAGTTCTTC
CDR3aa: CASSVDGGGGNEQFF

v_gene: TRBV4-2
abundance: -
d_gene: -
j_gene: TRBJ1-5
CDR3nt: TGTGCCAGCAGCCAAGATCCGTCGGGGCCCCAGCATTTT
CDR3aa: CASSQDPSGPQHF

v_gene: TRBV4-1
abundance: -
d_gene: -
j_gene: TRBJ1-1
CDR3nt: TGCGCCAGCAGCCAAGGGGGCGCGGTCGCGAACACTGAAGCTTTCTTT
CDR3aa: CASSQGGAVANTEAFF

v_gene: TRBV29-1
abundance: once
d_gene: -
j_gene: TRBJ2-7
CDR3nt: TGCAGCGTTGAACGAACAGGGTACGAGCAGTACTTC
CDR3aa: CSVERTGYEQYF

v_gene: TRBV12-5
abundance: -
d_gene: TRBD1
j_gene: TRBJ1-2
CDR3nt: TGTGCTAGTGGTTCGAGGACAGGGAGTCAAGGCTACACCTTC
CDR3aa: CASGSRTGSQGYTF

v_gene: TRBV14
abundance: once
d_gene: TRBD1
j_gene: TRBJ1-2
CDR3nt: TGTGCCAGCAGCCAAGGGGACAGGGCAGGCTATGGCTACACCTTC
CDR3aa: CASSQGDRAGYGYTF

v_gene: TRBV14
abundance: -
d_gene: -
j_gene: TRBJ2-3
CDR3nt: TGTGCCAGCAGCCAAGGACTACTAGCAGATACGCAGTATTTT
CDR3aa: CASSQGLLADTQYF